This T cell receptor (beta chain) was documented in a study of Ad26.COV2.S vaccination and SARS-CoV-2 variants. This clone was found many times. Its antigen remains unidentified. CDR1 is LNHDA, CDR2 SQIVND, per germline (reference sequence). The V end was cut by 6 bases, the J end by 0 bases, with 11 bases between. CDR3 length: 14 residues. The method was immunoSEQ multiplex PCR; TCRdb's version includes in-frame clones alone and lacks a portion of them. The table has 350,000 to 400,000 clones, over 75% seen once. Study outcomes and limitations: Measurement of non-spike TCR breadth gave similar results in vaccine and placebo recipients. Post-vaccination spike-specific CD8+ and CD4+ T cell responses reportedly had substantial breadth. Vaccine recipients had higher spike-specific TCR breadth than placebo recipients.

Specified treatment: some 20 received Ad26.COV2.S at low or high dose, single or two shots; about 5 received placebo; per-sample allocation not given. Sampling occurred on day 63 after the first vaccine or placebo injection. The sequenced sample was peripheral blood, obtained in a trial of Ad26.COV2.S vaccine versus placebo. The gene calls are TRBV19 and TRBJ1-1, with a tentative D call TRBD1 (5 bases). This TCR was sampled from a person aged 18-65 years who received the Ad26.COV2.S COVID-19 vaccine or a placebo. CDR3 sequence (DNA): TGTGCCAGTAGCAAGGGACGGATGAACACTGAAGCTTTCTTT. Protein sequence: CASSKGRMNTEAFF.